These 17 T cell receptor beta chains were all obtained from the same sample, sequenced in a study of T cell changes during pregnancy in multiple sclerosis (dated by TCRdb to about 2019). Receptors were amplified or captured by the immunoSEQ multiplex PCR assay. TCRdb provides this immuneACCESS table in a form limited to in-frame rearrangements. Some clones are lacking; in checked studies, under half of them reflect an unresolved V gene, and why the rest are absent is not known. The sample yields about 96,000 clones; around 92% were counted once. The ten biggest clones cover more than 2.5% of the sample. This specimen consisted of peripheral blood, obtained in the first trimester of pregnancy. Source of these receptors: a female donor with multiple sclerosis, enrolled in a pregnancy study.

The chain uses TRBV19 and TRBJ2-7; D is ambiguous. Trimming removed 1 base at V and 3 bases at J, with 7 bases between. This CDR3 is built from 13 residues. CDR1 and CDR2 (germline): LNHDA, SQIVND (reference sequence). CDR3 protein: CASSIGENYEQYF. CDR3 DNA: TGTGCCAGTAGTATAGGTGAGAACTACGAGCAGTACTTC.

This chain joins TRBV27 and TRBJ1-2, with TRBD1 matching 9 bases. This CDR3 has 17 residues. CDR1 and CDR2 from the germline V gene are MNHEY and SMNVEV (reference sequence). V gave up 1 base and J gave up 0 bases; unmatched junction bases: 6. Written as DNA, the CDR3 is TGTGCCAGCAGTTTATTAGGGACAGGGCTCGCTAACTATGGCTACACCTTC. It is translated as CASSLLGTGLANYGYTF.

The CDR3 nucleotides are TGTGCCAGCAGCCCGACGGGATTGAACACTGAAGCTTTCTTT. Residues: CASSPTGLNTEAFF. V and J are TRBV28 and TRBJ1-1; D is undetermined. The CDR3 loop spans 14 amino acids. Germline values: CDR1 MDHEN, CDR2 SYDVKM. With 6 bases removed from V and 0 bases from J, the gap between germline ends came to 11 bases. Looking up the rest from reference TRBV28 and TRBJ1-1 gives the full variable domain: DVKVTQSSRYLVKRTGEKVFLECVQDMDHENMFWYRQDPGLGLRLIYFSYDVKMKEKGDIPEGYSVSREKKERFSLILESASTNQTSMYLCASSPTGLNTEAFFGQGTRLTVV.

V usage is TRBV28 and J usage is TRBJ1-5; a possible D gene is TRBD1 (6 bases). Trimming removed 6 bases from V and 6 bases from J, with 21 bases in between. Germline V CDR1 and CDR2: MDHEN, SYDVKM. CDR3 length: 16 amino acids. This chain's CDR3 is CASRFLVRGAAQPQHF. The CDR3, as DNA: TGTGCCAGCAGATTCCTCGTTCGGGGGGCAGCTCAGCCCCAGCATTTT.

The rearrangement links TRBV6-1 to TRBJ1-5; TRBD1 might be the D (5 bases). This CDR3 comprises 14 residues. V lost 4 bases, J lost 7 bases, and 14 bases lay in between. Germline V CDR1 and CDR2: MNHNS, SASEGT. The CDR3, as DNA: TGTGCCAGCAGTGGGGACTCAAGGGGACAGCCCCAGCATTTT. Its translation: CASSGDSRGQPQHF.

This chain links TRBV21-1 with TRBJ2-7; the D call of TRBD2 is as the table states it, not checked on the DNA. TRBV21-1 is a recognized pseudogene. The CDR3 totals 17 residues. This chain's CDR3 is CASTPRGGTSGSYEQYF. The CDR3 region has the DNA TGTGCCAGCACCCCGCGAGGGGGGACTAGCGGGAGCTACGAGCAGTACTTC.

The CDR3 nucleotides are TGTGCCACCAAAAGCAATAGCGGGAGAGGGGCCGGGGAGCTGTTTTTT. Encoded protein: CATKSNSGRGAGELFF. V is TRBV15 and J is TRBJ2-2, with TRBD2 matching 9 bases. The trim removed 7 bases at V and 6 bases at J, leaving 12 bases unmatched. Germline CDR1 is LNHNV and CDR2 is YYDKDF (reference sequence). This CDR3 spans 16 amino acids.

The rearrangement links TRBV5-1 to TRBJ2-1, with 7 bases lining up with TRBD2. Germline V gives CDR1 SGHRS, CDR2 YFSETQ. The junction had 5 bases not matched to a gene; V was cut back by 4 bases and J by 4 bases. CDR3 size: 14 residues. CDR3 in DNA: TGCGCCAGCAGCCTGGGACTATCGTACAATGAGCAGTTCTTC. It codes for CASSLGLSYNEQFF.

This chain connects TRBV11-3 to TRBJ2-1; a weak D match, TRBD1 (5 bases). V gave up 0 bases and J gave up 7 bases, with 13 bases separating them. CDR1 and CDR2 (germline): SGHNT, YENEEA. This CDR3 region has 15 residues. CDR3 sequence reads: CASSLDGAETNEQFF. As DNA, the CDR3 is TGTGCCAGCAGCTTAGATGGGGCGGAGACTAATGAGCAGTTCTTC.

The chain joins TRBV11-1 to TRBJ2-1; 9 bases align to TRBD1. Germline V gene data show CDR1 as SGHAT and CDR2 as FQDESV (reference sequence). The V segment lost 6 bases and the J segment 6 bases; nucleotides outside the gene matches: 9. This CDR3 has 15 residues. The CDR3 spells CASRGGTGFLNEQFF. DNA for the CDR3: TGTGCCAGCAGGGGGGGGACAGGGTTCCTCAATGAGCAGTTCTTC.

The V call is TRBV27, the J call TRBJ2-1; TRBD2 aligns across 8 bases. Germline values: CDR1 MNHEY, CDR2 SMNVEV (reference sequence). V trimming: 3 bases; J trimming: 8 bases; junction bases outside the gene matches: 3. The CDR3 loop spans 13 amino acids. CDR3 bases: TGTGCCAGCAGTTTGGGAGCGGGAGATGAGCAGTTCTTC. Its protein is CASSLGAGDEQFF.

The J gene is TRBJ2-5, the V gene TRBV11-3, with 7 bases that match TRBD2. The CDR3 covers 14 residues. V shed 4 bases and J 5 bases; nucleotides not matched to a gene: 7. In germline, CDR1 is SGHNT, CDR2 YENEEA. CDR3 DNA: TGTGCCAGCAGCTCGGGGGGTAGCGGGGAGACCCAGTACTTC. Protein product: CASSSGGSGETQYF.

V and J are TRBV13 and TRBJ2-3, with 7 bases lining up with TRBD2. The length of the CDR3 is 16 residues. Germline CDR1 PRHDT, CDR2 FYEKMQ (reference sequence). With V trimmed by 5 bases and J by 7 bases, 15 bases remained unmatched. The CDR3 DNA sequence: TGTGCCAGCAGCCAGGCTTTTGGCGGGAGTGGGAATACGCAGTATTTT. It is translated as CASSQAFGGSGNTQYF. Filled out from reference TRBV13 and TRBJ2-3, the complete variable domain reads AAGVIQSPRHLIKEKRETATLKCYPIPRHDTVYWYQQGPGQDPQFLISFYEKMQSDKGSIPDRFSAQQFSDYHSELNMSSLELGDSALYFCASSQAFGGSGNTQYFGPGTRLTVL.

V gene TRBV19 combines with J gene TRBJ2-2; no clear D gene. CDR1 LNHDA and CDR2 SQIVND come from the germline V gene (reference sequence). The CDR3 runs to 12 residues. The V gene lost 6 bases and the J gene lost 4 bases, with 6 bases spanning the gap. CDR3 sequence (DNA): TGTGCCAGTAGCCGTAGCACCGGGGAGCTGTTTTTT. Residues: CASSRSTGELFF.

The genes are TRBV5-1 and TRBJ2-1; 10 positions agree with TRBD2. The V segment lost 0 bases and the J segment 7 bases; nucleotides outside the gene matches: 10. CDR1 is SGHRS, CDR2 YFSETQ, per germline. The length of the CDR3 is 17 residues. CDR3 residues: CASSLGPSGRASNEQFF. As DNA, the CDR3 is TGCGCCAGCAGCTTGGGGCCCAGCGGGAGGGCGAGTAATGAGCAGTTCTTC.

The chain is built from TRBV6-5 and TRBJ1-5; possible D gene TRBD1, 6 bases. V gave up 5 bases and J gave up 1 base, with 12 bases separating them. This CDR3 region has 15 residues. CDR1 and CDR2 from the germline V gene are MNHEY and SVGAGI. DNA of the CDR3: TGTGCCAGCAGTGTACAGGGCCGGAGCAATCAGCCCCAGCATTTT. It codes for CASSVQGRSNQPQHF.

This clone appeared once. This sequence joins TRBV5-6 and TRBJ2-5; 7 bases are a match to TRBD2. Germline values: CDR1 SGHDT, CDR2 YYEEEE. V shed 0 bases, J shed 4 bases, and the junction held 0 bases outside the gene matches. The CDR3 contains 13 residues. CDR3 region: CASSLGGRETQYF. The CDR3, as DNA: TGTGCCAGCAGCTTGGGCGGGAGAGAGACCCAGTACTTC. The full variable domain, rest sourced from reference TRBV5-6 and TRBJ2-5, is DAGVTQSPTHLIKTRGQQVTLRCSPKSGHDTVSWYQQALGQGPQFIFQYYEEEERQRGNFPDRFSGHQFPNYSSELNVNALLLGDSALYLCASSLGGRETQYFGPGTRLLVL.